The next 2 T cell receptor beta chains were all read from a single sample in a study of cytomegalovirus exposure and HLA in healthy donors. Amplification used 60 Vbeta primers and 13 Jbeta primers. Measured with immunoSEQ multiplex PCR; TCRdb has only the in-frame clones, and not every one. The data hold roughly 200,000 clones, with 80% observed a single time. Sequencing used PBMCs. Every receptor here comes from a boy aged 5-17 years in good health and CMV-seronegative.

The chain uses TRBV6-4 and TRBJ1-1; D gene ambiguous. CDR3 size: 15 residues. In germline, CDR1 is MRHNA, CDR2 SNTAGT. Deletions cut 5 bases from V and 1 base from J, with 14 bases between. The CDR3: CASSPLGSGNTEAFF. The DNA of the CDR3 is TGTGCCAGCAGTCCTCTCGGGTCTGGGAACACTGAAGCTTTCTTT.

The chain recombines TRBV9 with TRBJ2-1; D is possibly TRBD1 (5 bases). The V gene lost 3 bases and the J gene lost 7 bases, with 11 bases spanning the gap. Per the germline V gene, CDR1 is SGDLS and CDR2 is YYNGEE. The CDR3 is made up of 13 amino acids. The CDR3 reads CASSAPPGNEQFF. CDR3 coding DNA: TGTGCCAGCAGCGCCCCTCCAGGGAATGAGCAGTTCTTC.